A selection of T cell receptor beta chains follows, all from one sample in a study of sequential checkpoint blockade in melanoma. Sequencing used immunoSEQ multiplex PCR; TCRdb keeps in-frame clones, though not all of them. In the table there are 20,000 to 25,000 clones, around 80% of which are singletons. The sample was CD8+ T cells sorted from blood (inferred from file names), taken from a patient given nivolumab and ipilimumab in sequence. These receptors originate from a human donor with melanoma. Both conserved end residues are part of each CDR3. A D gene is named only where the DNA matches it firmly. The size of a clone is reported for some rows only, either as once, few or many, or as a class for expanded clones.

j_gene | len | abundance | v_gene | d_gene | CDR3aa | CDR3nt
TRBJ2-7 | 18 | NA | TRBV4-2 | TRBD2 | CASSRSGLAGFSSYEQYF | TGTGCCAGCAGCCGATCGGGACTAGCGGGTTTTAGCTCCTACGAGCAGTACTTC
TRBJ1-3 | 14 | few | TRBV28 | NA | CASSLSDKVNTIYF | TGTGCCAGCAGTTTGTCAGACAAAGTTAACACCATATATTTT
TRBJ1-1 | 12 | few | TRBV28 | NA | CASSFTGGGAFF | TGTGCCAGCAGTTTCACTGGTGGGGGGGCTTTCTTT
TRBJ1-6 | 15 | NA | TRBV6-6 | NA | CASTSLPRNNSPLHF | TGTGCCAGTACTAGTTTACCACGGAATAATTCACCCCTCCACTTT
TRBJ1-4 | 17 | NA | TRBV18 | TRBD1 | CASSPLKQGSGGEKLFF | TGTGCCAGCTCACCACTAAAACAGGGGAGCGGTGGTGAAAAACTGTTTTTT
TRBJ2-1 | 14 | NA | TRBV6-5 | NA | CASSSQGYYNEQFF | TGTGCCAGCAGTTCTCAGGGCTACTACAATGAGCAGTTCTTC
TRBJ2-7 | 13 | NA | TRBV18 | TRBD2 | CASSPGSGSEQYF | TGTGCCAGCTCACCAGGTAGCGGGAGCGAGCAGTACTTC
TRBJ2-7 | 18 | NA | TRBV6-4 | TRBD2 | CASSDSGTSGREEGEQYF | TGTGCCAGCAGTGACTCCGGGACTAGCGGGAGGGAGGAAGGCGAGCAGTACTTC
TRBJ2-7 | 15 | NA | TRBV7-2 | TRBD1 | CASSFSATGGYEQYF | TGTGCCAGCAGCTTTAGCGCGACAGGGGGTTACGAGCAGTACTTC
TRBJ1-1 | 13 | NA | TRBV5-1 | NA | CASSFESSTEAFF | TGCGCCAGCAGCTTTGAGTCGAGCACTGAAGCTTTCTTT
TRBJ1-1 | 15 | NA | TRBV19 | TRBD1 | CASSLGQGFESKAFF | TGTGCCAGTAGTCTGGGACAGGGCTTCGAATCAAAAGCTTTCTTT
TRBJ2-6 | 16 | NA | TRBV5-4 | NA | CASSFSTHAGANVLTF | TGTGCCAGCAGCTTTTCCACTCATGCTGGGGCCAACGTCCTGACTTTC
TRBJ1-5 | 14 | NA | TRBV5-1 | TRBD1 | CASSTSGGNQPQHF | TGCGCCAGCAGCACTTCAGGGGGGAATCAGCCCCAGCATTTT
TRBJ1-1 | 14 | NA | TRBV7-9 | TRBD1 | CASSSSTGTVTTFF | TGTGCCAGCAGCTCCTCGACAGGGACTGTAACTACTTTCTTT
TRBJ2-2 | 18 | once | TRBV4-3 | TRBD2 | CASSQDLGTSGMTGELFF | TGCGCCAGCAGCCAAGATCTGGGGACTAGCGGGATGACCGGGGAGCTGTTTTTT
TRBJ2-1 | 17 | NA | TRBV11-2 | NA | CASSLVSGGINYNEQFF | TGTGCCAGCAGCTTAGTCTCCGGGGGTATCAACTACAATGAGCAGTTCTTC
TRBJ2-2 | 15 | NA | TRBV5-1 | NA | CASSLQDIRTGELFF | TGCGCCAGCAGCTTGCAGGACATTAGGACCGGGGAGCTGTTTTTT
TRBJ2-6 | 17 | NA | TRBV27 | TRBD2 | CASSFRLAGSGANVLTF | TGTGCCAGCAGTTTCCGACTAGCAGGTTCTGGGGCCAACGTCCTGACTTTC
TRBJ1-2 | 17 | NA | TRBV5-5 | TRBD1 | CASSLVQGARTNYGYTF | TGTGCCAGCAGCTTGGTACAGGGGGCTCGGACTAACTATGGCTACACCTTC
TRBJ2-2 | 15 | NA | TRBV5-1 | NA | CASSPEPGSTGELFF | TGCGCCAGCAGCCCCGAGCCGGGGTCCACCGGGGAGCTGTTTTTT
TRBJ2-1 | 16 | NA | TRBV9 | TRBD2 | CASSVDGTSGRSEQFF | TGTGCCAGCAGCGTAGACGGGACTAGCGGGAGAAGCGAGCAGTTCTTC
TRBJ1-4 | 17 | few | TRBV7-2 | TRBD1 | CASSLAQQGAGNEKLFF | TGTGCCAGCAGCTTAGCGCAACAGGGGGCGGGTAATGAAAAACTGTTTTTT